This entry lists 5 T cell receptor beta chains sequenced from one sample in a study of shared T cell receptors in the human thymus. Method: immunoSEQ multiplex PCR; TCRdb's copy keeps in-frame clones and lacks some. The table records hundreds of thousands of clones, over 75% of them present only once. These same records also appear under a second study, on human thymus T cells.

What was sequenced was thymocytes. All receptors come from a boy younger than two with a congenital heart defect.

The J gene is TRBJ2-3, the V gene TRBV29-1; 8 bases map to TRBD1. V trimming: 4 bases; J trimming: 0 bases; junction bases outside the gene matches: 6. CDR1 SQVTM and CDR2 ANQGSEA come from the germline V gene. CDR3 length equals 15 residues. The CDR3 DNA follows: TGCAGCGTTGCAACCAGGGGGCTAAGCACAGATACGCAGTATTTT. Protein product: CSVATRGLSTDTQYF.

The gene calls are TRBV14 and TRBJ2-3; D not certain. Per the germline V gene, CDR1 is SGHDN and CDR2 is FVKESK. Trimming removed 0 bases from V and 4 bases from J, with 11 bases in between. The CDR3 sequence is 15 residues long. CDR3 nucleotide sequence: TGTGCCAGCAGCCAAGATGAGTTCGGAGCAGATACGCAGTATTTT. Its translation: CASSQDEFGADTQYF.

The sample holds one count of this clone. The CDR3 spells CASSPNGTTNTGELFF. CDR3 DNA: TGTGCCAGCAGCCCTAATGGGACAACTAACACCGGGGAGCTGTTTTTT. This rearrangement joins TRBV11-2 to TRBJ2-2; D is possibly TRBD1 (6 bases). V lost 5 bases, J lost 2 bases, and 15 bases lay in between. Germline V gene data show CDR1 as SGHAT and CDR2 as FQNNGV. The length of the CDR3 is 16 residues.

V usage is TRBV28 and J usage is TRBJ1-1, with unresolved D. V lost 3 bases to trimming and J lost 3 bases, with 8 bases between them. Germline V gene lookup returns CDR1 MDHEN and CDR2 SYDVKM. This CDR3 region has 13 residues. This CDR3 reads CASSFGRDTEAFF. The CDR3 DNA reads TGTGCCAGCAGTTTCGGGAGGGACACTGAAGCTTTCTTT.

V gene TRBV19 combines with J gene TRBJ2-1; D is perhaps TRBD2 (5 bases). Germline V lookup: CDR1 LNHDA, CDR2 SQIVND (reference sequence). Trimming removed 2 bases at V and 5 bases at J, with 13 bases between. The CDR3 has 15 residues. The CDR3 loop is CASSIQAERNNEQFF. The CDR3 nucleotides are TGTGCCAGTAGTATACAAGCGGAGCGAAACAATGAGCAGTTCTTC.